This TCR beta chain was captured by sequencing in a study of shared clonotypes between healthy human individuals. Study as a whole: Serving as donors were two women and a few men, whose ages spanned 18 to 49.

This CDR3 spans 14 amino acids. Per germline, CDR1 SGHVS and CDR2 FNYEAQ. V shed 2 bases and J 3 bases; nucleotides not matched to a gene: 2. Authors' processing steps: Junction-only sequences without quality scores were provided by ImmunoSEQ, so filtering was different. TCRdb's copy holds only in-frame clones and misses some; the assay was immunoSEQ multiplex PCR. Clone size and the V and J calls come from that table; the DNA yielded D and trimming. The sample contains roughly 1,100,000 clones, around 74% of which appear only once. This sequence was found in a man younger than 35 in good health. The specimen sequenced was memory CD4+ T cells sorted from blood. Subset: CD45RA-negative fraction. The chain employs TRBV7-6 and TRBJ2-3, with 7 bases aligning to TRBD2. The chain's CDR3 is CASSLQGGTDTQYF. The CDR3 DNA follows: TGTGCCAGCAGCTTACAGGGAGGGACAGATACGCAGTATTTT. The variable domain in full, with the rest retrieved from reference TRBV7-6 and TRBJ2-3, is GAGVSQSPRYKVTKRGQDVALRCDPISGHVSLYWYRQALGQGPEFLTYFNYEAQQDKSGLPNDRFSAERPEGSISTLTIQRTEQRDSAMYRCASSLQGGTDTQYFGPGTRLTVL.